The 21 T cell receptor beta chains listed next were all sequenced from one sample in a study of T cell responses to AZD1222 COVID-19 vaccine. Method: immunoSEQ multiplex PCR; TCRdb's copy keeps in-frame clones and lacks some. The table includes over 100,000 clones, roughly 89% detected once. This material consisted of peripheral blood, taken on day 0 of AZD1222 vaccination. These receptors were obtained from an adult in good health.

This clone was picked up a small number of times. The rearrangement joins TRBV18 to TRBJ2-5, with D unclear. The CDR3 loop spans 14 amino acids. Germline CDR1 is KGHSH and CDR2 is LQKENI. The V and J ends lost 6 bases and 0 bases respectively, with 11 bases between them. CDR3 in amino acids: CASSPTADQETQYF. The CDR3 region has the DNA TGTGCCAGCTCCCCTACAGCCGACCAAGAGACCCAGTACTTC.

V and J are TRBV11-2 and TRBJ1-4; D remains ambiguous. The CDR3 is 14 residues long. With 0 bases removed from V and 10 bases from J, the gap between germline ends came to 12 bases. Per the germline V gene, CDR1 is SGHAT and CDR2 is FQNNGV. In nucleotides, the CDR3 is TGTGCCAGCAGCTTAGACAGACTGAGTGGAAAACTGTTTTTT. Translating gives CASSLDRLSGKLFF.

V and J are TRBV3-1 (or the pseudogene TRBV3-2) and TRBJ1-1; D ambiguous. This CDR3 contains 14 residues. Germline loops: CDR1 LGHDT, CDR2 YNNKEL (reference sequence). Between the trimmed V and J ends, which lost 1 base and 0 bases, there was a span of 6 bases. In DNA form, the CDR3 reads TGTGCCAGCAGCCAAGTGGGGTTGAACACTGAAGCTTTCTTT. It specifies CASSQVGLNTEAFF.

J is TRBJ2-5 and V is TRBV7-8; 14 bases fit TRBD2. V shed 7 bases, J shed 3 bases, and the junction held 16 bases outside the gene matches. The CDR3 runs 19 residues. Looked up from germline, CDR1 is SGHVS and CDR2 is FQNEAQ. The CDR3 loop reads CASTPGLAGALGEKETQYF. The CDR3 region has the DNA TGTGCCAGCACCCCGGGACTAGCGGGAGCTTTAGGGGAAAAAGAGACCCAGTACTTC. The complete variable domain, with remaining parts taken from reference TRBV7-8 and TRBJ2-5, reads GAGVSQSPRYKVAKRGQDVALRCDPISGHVSLFWYQQALGQGPEFLTYFQNEAQLDKSGLPSDRFFAERPEGSVSTLKIQRTQQEDSAVYLCASTPGLAGALGEKETQYFGPGTRLLVL.

The CDR3 loop reads CASNLWGFTDTQYF. In DNA form, the CDR3 reads TGTGCCAGCAACCTCTGGGGGTTCACAGATACGCAGTATTTT. The chain joins TRBV5-4 to TRBJ2-3; D is perhaps TRBD1 or TRBD2 (5 bases each). The CDR3 consists of 14 residues. The germline V gene has CDR1 SGHNT and CDR2 YYREEE (reference sequence). V was shortened by 6 bases and J by 2 bases, with 13 bases between the two germline ends.

The J gene is TRBJ2-1, the V gene TRBV2; maybe TRBD2 (6 bases). CDR3 length equals 14 residues. The V and J ends lost 6 bases and 4 bases respectively, with 13 bases between them. Germline-derived CDR1 and CDR2 are SNHLY and FYNNEI. This CDR3 is CASRVGTAYNEQFF. In DNA form, the CDR3 reads TGTGCCAGCAGGGTCGGGACTGCTTACAATGAGCAGTTCTTC.

This chain links TRBV2 with TRBJ2-1, with D tentatively TRBD2 (5 bases). V gave up 4 bases and J gave up 3 bases, with 13 bases separating them. The CDR3 totals 15 residues. The germline V gene encodes CDR1 SNHLY and CDR2 FYNNEI. In nucleotides, the CDR3 is TGTGCCAGCAGTGGGACTCCCGGGAACTACAATGAGCAGTTCTTC. It translates to CASSGTPGNYNEQFF.

The chain is built from TRBV6-1 and TRBJ2-5, with D perhaps given as TRBD1 or TRBD2 (5 bases each). The CDR3 spans 15 residues. The V end lost 2 bases, the J end lost 1 base, and 11 bases lay between the germline ends. The germline gives CDR1 MNHNS, CDR2 SASEGT. CDR3: CASSETPGTQETQYF. The CDR3 DNA reads TGTGCCAGCAGTGAAACCCCCGGGACCCAAGAGACCCAGTACTTC.

J is TRBJ1-4 and V is TRBV14, with TRBD1 matching 9 bases. V lost 0 bases to trimming and J lost 6 bases; unmatched junction nucleotides: 2. Germline CDR1 is SGHDN and CDR2 is FVKESK. The CDR3 is made up of 15 amino acids. CDR3 region: CASSQDGTGYEKLFF. The DNA for the CDR3 is TGTGCCAGCAGCCAAGATGGGACAGGGTATGAAAAACTGTTTTTT.

The rearrangement joins TRBV7-3 to TRBJ2-2; 8 bases agree with TRBD2. Trimming took 1 base from V and 2 from J; bases not matched to a gene: 12. The CDR3 contains 19 residues. Germline lookup yields CDR1 SGHTA and CDR2 FQGTGA. The CDR3: CASSLMGYGRAKNTGELFF. CDR3 coding DNA: TGTGCCAGCAGCTTAATGGGATACGGGAGGGCCAAAAACACCGGGGAGCTGTTTTTT.

The chain has TRBV7-3 and TRBJ2-2; D is perhaps TRBD1 (6 bases). The CDR3 extends over 15 amino acids. Trimming shortened V by 5 bases and J by 5 bases, and 15 bases separated the two germline ends. Germline CDR1 is SGHTA and CDR2 is FQGTGA. CDR3 bases: TGTGCCAGCAGCCCTATTACAGGGAAAACCGGGGAGCTGTTTTTT. Translating gives CASSPITGKTGELFF. The variable domain in full, with the rest retrieved from reference TRBV7-3 and TRBJ2-2, is GAGVSQTPSNKVTEKGKYVELRCDPISGHTALYWYRQSLGQGPEFLIYFQGTGAADDSGLPNDRFFAVRPEGSVSTLKIQRTERGDSAVYLCASSPITGKTGELFFGEGSRLTVL.

This clone was observed a handful of times. The chain uses TRBV7-3 and TRBJ2-7; possibly TRBD1 for D (5 bases). CDR1 and CDR2 from the germline V gene are SGHTA and FQGTGA. The ends were cut back, 5 bases at V and 2 bases at J, with 13 bases in the middle. The CDR3 is 14 amino acids. The CDR3 spells CASSKAPGPYEQYF. In DNA, the CDR3 is TGTGCCAGCAGCAAGGCACCAGGGCCCTACGAGCAGTACTTC.

The chain joins TRBV15 to TRBJ1-3; D possibly corresponds to TRBD1 (6 bases). V was clipped by 0 bases and J by 8 bases, with 11 bases between them. The germline V gene has CDR1 LNHNV and CDR2 YYDKDF (reference sequence). CDR3 length: 14 residues. CDR3 sequence: CATSRDLGADTIYF. The CDR3 DNA reads as TGTGCCACCAGCAGAGATTTGGGGGCAGACACCATATATTTT.

This clone has a single count. The chain is built from TRBV3-1 (or the pseudogene TRBV3-2) and TRBJ2-7; possible D gene TRBD2, 5 bases. The CDR3 contains 14 residues. The ends were cut back, 5 bases at V and 3 bases at J, with 14 bases in the middle. Germline V gene lookup returns CDR1 LGHDT and CDR2 YNNKEL (reference sequence). CDR3 loop: CASSSPNRDYEQYF. CDR3 DNA: TGTGCCAGCAGCAGTCCCAACCGGGACTACGAGCAGTACTTC.

This chain links TRBV6-6 with TRBJ2-7, with 12 bases lining up with TRBD2. Germline-derived CDR1 and CDR2 are MNHNY and SVGAGI (reference sequence). V trimming: 5 bases; J trimming: 5 bases; junction bases outside the gene matches: 7. The CDR3 is 15 residues long. CDR3 sequence: CASSQLAGGGNEQYF. CDR3 coding DNA: TGTGCCAGCAGTCAACTAGCGGGAGGAGGAAACGAGCAGTACTTC.

The V call is TRBV19, the J call TRBJ2-2, with D possibly matching TRBD1 (5 bases). The CDR3 extends over 14 amino acids. Trimming left V 7 bases short and J 5 bases short, with 14 bases between. The germline V gene has CDR1 LNHDA and CDR2 SQIVND (reference sequence). CDR3: CASTVGSGTGELFF. The CDR3 DNA follows: TGTGCCAGTACCGTCGGCTCAGGGACCGGGGAGCTGTTTTTT.

The genes are TRBV19 and TRBJ2-1; TRBD2 aligns across 10 bases. The CDR3 extends over 14 amino acids. V was pared by 2 bases and J by 10 bases, with 5 bases of the junction left unmatched. Germline CDR1 reads LNHDA; CDR2 reads SQIVND (reference sequence). The CDR3 spells CASSILAGEGEQFF. The DNA for the CDR3 is TGTGCCAGTAGTATACTAGCGGGAGAAGGAGAGCAGTTCTTC.

The chain uses TRBV6-5 and TRBJ1-5, with D unresolved. Trimming shortened V by 4 bases and J by 2 bases, and 9 bases separated the two germline ends. CDR3 length: 14 amino acids. The germline gives CDR1 MNHEY, CDR2 SVGAGI. The CDR3 region is CASSSGQGNQPQHF. The CDR3 coding sequence is TGTGCCAGCAGTTCCGGGCAGGGCAATCAGCCCCAGCATTTT.

The CDR3 nucleotides are TGTGCCAGCAGCTCCCGCATGAGGGGGAATGAAAAACTGTTTTTT. It yields the protein CASSSRMRGNEKLFF. This rearrangement joins TRBV7-8 to TRBJ1-4, with D possibly matching TRBD1 (6 bases). CDR1 SGHVS and CDR2 FQNEAQ come from the germline V gene. The V end was cut by 4 bases, the J end by 5 bases, with 14 bases between. This CDR3 contains 15 residues. Looking up the rest from reference TRBV7-8 and TRBJ1-4 gives the full variable domain: GAGVSQSPRYKVAKRGQDVALRCDPISGHVSLFWYQQALGQGPEFLTYFQNEAQLDKSGLPSDRFFAERPEGSVSTLKIQRTQQEDSAVYLCASSSRMRGNEKLFFGSGTQLSVL.

The chain employs TRBV30 and TRBJ2-1; perhaps TRBD2 as D (7 bases). CDR1 GTSNPN and CDR2 SVGIG come from the germline V gene (reference sequence). The CDR3 length is 12 residues. Trimming took 4 bases from V and 10 from J, leaving 14 bases between them. CDR3 amino acids: CAWKRGAGEQFF. The CDR3 nucleotides read TGTGCCTGGAAACGGGGGGCGGGAGAGCAGTTCTTC.

The chain employs TRBV28 and TRBJ1-2; 9 nucleotides align to TRBD1. Germline V gene lookup returns CDR1 MDHEN and CDR2 SYDVKM. The CDR3 sequence is 16 residues long. V shed 6 bases and J 2 bases; nucleotides not matched to a gene: 10. The CDR3 here is CASRRDREGTNYGYTF. Here the CDR3 DNA reads TGTGCCAGCAGACGGGACAGGGAAGGGACGAACTATGGCTACACCTTC.